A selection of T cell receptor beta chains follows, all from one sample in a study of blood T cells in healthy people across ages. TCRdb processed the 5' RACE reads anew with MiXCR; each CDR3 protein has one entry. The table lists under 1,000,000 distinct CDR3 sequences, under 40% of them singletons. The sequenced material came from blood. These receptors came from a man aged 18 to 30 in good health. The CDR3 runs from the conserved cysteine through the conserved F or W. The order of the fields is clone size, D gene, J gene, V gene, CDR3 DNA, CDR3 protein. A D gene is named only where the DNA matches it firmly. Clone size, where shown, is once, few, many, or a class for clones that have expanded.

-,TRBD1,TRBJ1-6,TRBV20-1,TGCAGTGCTAAACAGGGGGCCCGTAATTCACCCCTCCACTTT,CSAKQGARNSPLHF
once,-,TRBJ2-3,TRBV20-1,TGCAGTGCCCATAGCCGATTTACAGATACGCAGTATTTT,CSAHSRFTDTQYF
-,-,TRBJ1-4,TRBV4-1,TGCGCCAGCAGCCAAGAGGCGACTACTAATGAAAAACCGTTTTTT,CASSQEATTNEKPFF
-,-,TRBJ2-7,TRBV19,TGTGCCAGTAGTATCCAGGATCGCAGCTCCTGCGAGCAGTACTTC,CASSIQDRSSCEQYF
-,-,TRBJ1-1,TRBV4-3,TGCGCCAGCAGCTTGGACAGCCAACTTTGGAACACTGAAGCTTTCTTT,CASSLDSQLWNTEAFF
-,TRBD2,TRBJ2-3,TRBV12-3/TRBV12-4,TGTGCCAGCAGTTTCAGCGGGGGGCCCAAAAGCGCAGATACGCAGTATTTT,CASSFSGGPKSADTQYF
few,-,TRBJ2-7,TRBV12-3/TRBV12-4,TGTGCCTCTGGCAGGGGAAGTTCCTACGAGCAGTACTTC,CASGRGSSYEQYF
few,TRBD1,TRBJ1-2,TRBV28,TGTGCCAGCAGTCGCACAGGGGGAGGGGGCTATGGCTACACCTTC,CASSRTGGGGYGYTF
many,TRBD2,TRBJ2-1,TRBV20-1,TGCAGTGCTAGAGAATTAGCGGGGGCCGCATCGTCATACAATGAGCAGTTCTTC,CSARELAGAASSYNEQFF
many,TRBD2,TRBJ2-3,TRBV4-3,TGCGCCAGCAGCCAAGCCCCTAGCGGGGGGGCCGCAGATACGCAGTATTTT,CASSQAPSGGAADTQYF
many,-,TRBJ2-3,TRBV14,TGTGCCAGCAGCTTCCGGGCCGTGGCAGATACGCAGTATTTT,CASSFRAVADTQYF
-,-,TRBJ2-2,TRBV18,TGTGCCAGCTCACCAAACGGACAGCCGGATGCCGGGGAGCTGTTTTTT,CASSPNGQPDAGELFF
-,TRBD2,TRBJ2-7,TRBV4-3,TGCGCCAGCAGCCAAGATAGGACTAGGTGGAATGAGCAGTACTTC,CASSQDRTRWNEQYF
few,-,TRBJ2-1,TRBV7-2,TGTGCCAGCAGCTTAGCAGTACTAGGAAACAATGAGCAGTTCTTC,CASSLAVLGNNEQFF
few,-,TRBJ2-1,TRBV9,TGTGCCAGCAGCGTACGGTCTGGGACTTCGCAATATGAGCAGTTCTTC,CASSVRSGTSQYEQFF
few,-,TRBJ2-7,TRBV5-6,TGTGCCAGCAGCTCACGGACAGCTTACTACGAGCAGTACTTC,CASSSRTAYYEQYF
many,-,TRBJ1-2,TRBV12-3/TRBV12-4,TGTGCCAGCAGTTTAGGGTATCTTTCCCTGAGCTACACCTTC,CASSLGYLSLSYTF
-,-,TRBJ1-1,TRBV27,TGTGCCAGCAGGGGTCGAGTTTCGTCCACTGAAGCTTTCTTT,CASRGRVSSTEAFF
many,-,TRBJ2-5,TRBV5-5,TGTGCCAGCAGCTTGTCCAGGGATCAAGAGACCCAGTACTTC,CASSLSRDQETQYF
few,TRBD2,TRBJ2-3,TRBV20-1,TGCAGTGCTGGGCCTAGCGGGCTCACAGATACGCAGTATTTT,CSAGPSGLTDTQYF
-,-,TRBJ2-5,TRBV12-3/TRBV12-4,TGTGCCAGCAGTTTTCACCCGTCTAGGAATGAGCAGTACTTC,CASSFHPSRNEQYF
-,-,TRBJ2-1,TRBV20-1,TGCAGTGCTGGAGATTTGCCCAAGAGCGTCGAGCAGTTCTTC,CSAGDLPKSVEQFF